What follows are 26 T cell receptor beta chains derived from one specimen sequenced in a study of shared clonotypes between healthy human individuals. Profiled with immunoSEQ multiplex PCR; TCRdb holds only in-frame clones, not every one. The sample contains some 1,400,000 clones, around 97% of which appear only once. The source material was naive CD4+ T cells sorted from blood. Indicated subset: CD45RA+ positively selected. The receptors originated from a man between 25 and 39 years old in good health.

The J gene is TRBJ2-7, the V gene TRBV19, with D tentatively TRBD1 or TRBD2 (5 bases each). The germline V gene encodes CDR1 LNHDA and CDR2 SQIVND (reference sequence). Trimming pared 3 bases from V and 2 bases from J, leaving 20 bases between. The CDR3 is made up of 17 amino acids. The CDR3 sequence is CASSMARRDHGPYEQYF. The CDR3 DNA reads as TGTGCCAGTAGTATGGCTCGCCGGGACCACGGGCCCTACGAGCAGTACTTC. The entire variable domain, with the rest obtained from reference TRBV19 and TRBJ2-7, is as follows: DGGITQSPKYLFRKEGQNVTLSCEQNLNHDAMYWYRQDPGQGLRLIYYSQIVNDFQKGDIAEGYSVSREKKESFPLTVTSAQKNPTAFYLCASSMARRDHGPYEQYFGPGTRLTVT.

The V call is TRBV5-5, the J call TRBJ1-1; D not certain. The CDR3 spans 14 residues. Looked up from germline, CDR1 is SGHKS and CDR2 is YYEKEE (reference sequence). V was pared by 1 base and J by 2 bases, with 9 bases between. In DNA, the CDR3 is TGTGCCAGCAGCTTGCGGTGGTTAAACACTGAAGCTTTCTTT. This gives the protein CASSLRWLNTEAFF.

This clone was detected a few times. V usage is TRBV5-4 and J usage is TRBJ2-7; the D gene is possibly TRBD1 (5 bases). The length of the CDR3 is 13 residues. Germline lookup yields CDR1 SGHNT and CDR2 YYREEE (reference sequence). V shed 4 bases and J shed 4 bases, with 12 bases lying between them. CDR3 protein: CASSIRQTYEQYF. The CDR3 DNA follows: TGTGCCAGCAGCATCCGACAGACATACGAGCAGTACTTC.

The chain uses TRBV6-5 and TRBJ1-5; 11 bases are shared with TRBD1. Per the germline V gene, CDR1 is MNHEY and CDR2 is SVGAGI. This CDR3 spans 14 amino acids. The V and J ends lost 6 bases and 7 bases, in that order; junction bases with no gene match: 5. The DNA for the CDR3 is TGTGCCAGCAGGCGGACAGGGGGCGCACAGCCCCAGCATTTT. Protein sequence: CASRRTGGAQPQHF.

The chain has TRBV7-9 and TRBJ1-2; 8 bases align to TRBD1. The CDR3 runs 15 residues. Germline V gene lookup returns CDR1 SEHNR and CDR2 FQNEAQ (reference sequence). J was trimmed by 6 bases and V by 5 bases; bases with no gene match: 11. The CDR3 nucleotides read TGTGCCAGCAGCCCCGGGACAGGAATACCCCATGGCTACACCTTC. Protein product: CASSPGTGIPHGYTF.

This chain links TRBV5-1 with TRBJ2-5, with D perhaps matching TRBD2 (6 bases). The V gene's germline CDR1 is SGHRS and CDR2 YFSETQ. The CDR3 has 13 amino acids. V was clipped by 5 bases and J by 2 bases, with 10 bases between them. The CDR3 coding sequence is TGCGCCAGCAGGTTAGCGGAACAAGAGACCCAGTACTTC. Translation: CASRLAEQETQYF.

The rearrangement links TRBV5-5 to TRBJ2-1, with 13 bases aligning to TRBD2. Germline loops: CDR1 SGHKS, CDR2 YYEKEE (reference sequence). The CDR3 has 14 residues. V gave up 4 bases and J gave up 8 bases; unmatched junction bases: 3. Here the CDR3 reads CASSRTSGSHEQFF. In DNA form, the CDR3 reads TGTGCCAGCAGCCGGACTAGCGGGAGCCATGAGCAGTTCTTC.

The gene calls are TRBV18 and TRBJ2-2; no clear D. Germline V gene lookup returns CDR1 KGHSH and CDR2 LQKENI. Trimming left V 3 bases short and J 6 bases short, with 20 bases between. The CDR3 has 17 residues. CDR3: CASSPNPVGYIAGELFF. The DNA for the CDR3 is TGTGCCAGCTCACCTAACCCCGTGGGATATATCGCCGGGGAGCTGTTTTTT.

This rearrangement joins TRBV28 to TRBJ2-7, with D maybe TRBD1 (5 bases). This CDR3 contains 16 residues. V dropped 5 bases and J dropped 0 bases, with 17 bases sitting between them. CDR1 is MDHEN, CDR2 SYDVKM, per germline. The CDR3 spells CASSPNRWGTSYEQYF. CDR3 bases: TGTGCCAGCAGTCCAAACCGTTGGGGCACCTCCTACGAGCAGTACTTC.

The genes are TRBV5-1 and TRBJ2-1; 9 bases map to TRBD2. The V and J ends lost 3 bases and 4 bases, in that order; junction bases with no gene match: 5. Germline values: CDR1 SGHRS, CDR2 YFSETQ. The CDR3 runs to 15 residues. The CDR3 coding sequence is TGCGCCAGCAGCTCTATAGCGGGAGCATACAATGAGCAGTTCTTC. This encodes CASSSIAGAYNEQFF.

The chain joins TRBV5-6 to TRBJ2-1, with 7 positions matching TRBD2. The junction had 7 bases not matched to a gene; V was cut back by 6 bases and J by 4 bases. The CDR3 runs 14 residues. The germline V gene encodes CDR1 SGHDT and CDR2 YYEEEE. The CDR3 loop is CASTYGRHYNEQFF. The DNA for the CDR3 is TGTGCCAGCACGTACGGGAGGCATTACAATGAGCAGTTCTTC. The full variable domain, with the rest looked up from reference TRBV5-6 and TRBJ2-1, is DAGVTQSPTHLIKTRGQQVTLRCSPKSGHDTVSWYQQALGQGPQFIFQYYEEEERQRGNFPDRFSGHQFPNYSSELNVNALLLGDSALYLCASTYGRHYNEQFFGPGTRLTVL.

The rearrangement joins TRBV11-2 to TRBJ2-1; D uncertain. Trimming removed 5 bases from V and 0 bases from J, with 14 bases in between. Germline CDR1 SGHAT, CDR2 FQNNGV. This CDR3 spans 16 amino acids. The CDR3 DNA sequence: TGTGCCAGCAGCCCAAGACATCTTACCTCCTACAATGAGCAGTTCTTC. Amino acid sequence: CASSPRHLTSYNEQFF.

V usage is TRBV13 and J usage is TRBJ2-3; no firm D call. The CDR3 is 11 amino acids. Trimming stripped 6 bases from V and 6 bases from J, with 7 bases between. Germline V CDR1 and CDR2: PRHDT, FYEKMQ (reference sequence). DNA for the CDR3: TGTGCCAGCAGAGCCAGGGATACGCAGTATTTT. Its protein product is CASRARDTQYF.

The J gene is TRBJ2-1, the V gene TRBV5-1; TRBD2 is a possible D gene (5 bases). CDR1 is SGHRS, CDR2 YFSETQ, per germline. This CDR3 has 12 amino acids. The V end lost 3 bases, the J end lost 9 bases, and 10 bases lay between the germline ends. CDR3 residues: CASSSNRGEQFF. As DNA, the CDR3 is TGCGCCAGCAGCTCCAATCGGGGTGAGCAGTTCTTC.

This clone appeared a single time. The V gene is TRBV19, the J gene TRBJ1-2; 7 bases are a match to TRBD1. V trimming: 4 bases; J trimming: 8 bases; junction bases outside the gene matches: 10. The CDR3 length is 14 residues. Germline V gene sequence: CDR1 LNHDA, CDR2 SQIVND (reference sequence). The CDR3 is CASSTRQGVLGYTF. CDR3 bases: TGTGCCAGTAGTACTCGACAGGGCGTTCTAGGCTACACCTTC.

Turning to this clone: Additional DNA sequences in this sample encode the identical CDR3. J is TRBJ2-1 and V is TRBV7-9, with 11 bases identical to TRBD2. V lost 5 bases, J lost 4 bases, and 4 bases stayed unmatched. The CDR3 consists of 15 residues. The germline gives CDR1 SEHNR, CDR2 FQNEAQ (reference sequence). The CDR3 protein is CASSPGTSGYNEQFF. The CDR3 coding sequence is TGTGCCAGCAGCCCTGGGACTAGCGGATACAATGAGCAGTTCTTC.

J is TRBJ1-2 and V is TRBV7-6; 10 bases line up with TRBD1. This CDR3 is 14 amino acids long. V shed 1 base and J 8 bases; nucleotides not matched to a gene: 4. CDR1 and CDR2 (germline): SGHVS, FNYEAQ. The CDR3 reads CASSLGQGAEGYTF. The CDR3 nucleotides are TGTGCCAGCAGCTTAGGACAGGGGGCAGAGGGCTACACCTTC.

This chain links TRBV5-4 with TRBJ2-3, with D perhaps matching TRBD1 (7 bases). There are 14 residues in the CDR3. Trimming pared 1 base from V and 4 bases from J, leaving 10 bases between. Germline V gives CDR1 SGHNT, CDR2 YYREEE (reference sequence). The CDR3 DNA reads TGTGCCAGCAGCTTGAGGAGGGGGCCAGATACGCAGTATTTT. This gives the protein CASSLRRGPDTQYF.

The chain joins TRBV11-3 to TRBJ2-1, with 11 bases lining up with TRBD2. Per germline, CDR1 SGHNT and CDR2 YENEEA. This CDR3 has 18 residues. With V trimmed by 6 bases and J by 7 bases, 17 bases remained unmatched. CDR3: CASSLRGRRTSGWNEQFF. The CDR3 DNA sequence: TGTGCCAGCAGTCTAAGAGGCCGCCGGACTAGCGGGTGGAATGAGCAGTTCTTC.

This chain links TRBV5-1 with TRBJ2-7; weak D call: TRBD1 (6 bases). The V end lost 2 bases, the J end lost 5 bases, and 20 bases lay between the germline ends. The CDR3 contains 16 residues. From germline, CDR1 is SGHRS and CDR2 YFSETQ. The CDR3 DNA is TGCGCCAGCAGCTTCTTTAGTGTCGGGACAAAAAACGAGCAGTACTTC. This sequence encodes CASSFFSVGTKNEQYF.

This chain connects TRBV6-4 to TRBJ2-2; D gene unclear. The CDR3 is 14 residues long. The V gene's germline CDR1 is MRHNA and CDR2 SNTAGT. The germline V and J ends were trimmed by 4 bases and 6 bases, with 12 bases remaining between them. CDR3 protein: CASSVMLDAGELFF. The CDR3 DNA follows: TGTGCCAGCAGTGTGATGTTAGACGCCGGGGAGCTGTTTTTT.

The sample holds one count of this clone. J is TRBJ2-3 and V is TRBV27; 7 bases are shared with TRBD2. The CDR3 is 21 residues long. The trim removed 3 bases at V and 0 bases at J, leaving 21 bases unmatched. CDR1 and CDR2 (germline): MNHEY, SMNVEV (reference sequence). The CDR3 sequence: CASSFRGNSGRIMMSTDTQYF. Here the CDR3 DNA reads TGTGCCAGCAGTTTTCGTGGCAATAGCGGGCGTATAATGATGAGCACAGATACGCAGTATTTT.

DNA of the CDR3: TGTGCCAGCAGGGGGGAGGGCAATCAGCCCCAGCATTTT. As protein: CASRGEGNQPQHF. The chain combines TRBV28 with TRBJ1-5; possible D gene TRBD1, 5 bases. The germline gives CDR1 MDHEN, CDR2 SYDVKM. The CDR3 consists of 13 residues. Trimming shortened V by 6 bases and J by 2 bases, and 8 bases separated the two germline ends.

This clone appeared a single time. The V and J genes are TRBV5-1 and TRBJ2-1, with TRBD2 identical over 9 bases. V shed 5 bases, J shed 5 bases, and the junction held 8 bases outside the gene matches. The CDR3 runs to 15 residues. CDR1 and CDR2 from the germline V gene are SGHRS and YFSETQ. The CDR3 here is CASSPNSGSNNEQFF. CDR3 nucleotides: TGCGCCAGCAGTCCAAATAGCGGGAGTAACAATGAGCAGTTCTTC.

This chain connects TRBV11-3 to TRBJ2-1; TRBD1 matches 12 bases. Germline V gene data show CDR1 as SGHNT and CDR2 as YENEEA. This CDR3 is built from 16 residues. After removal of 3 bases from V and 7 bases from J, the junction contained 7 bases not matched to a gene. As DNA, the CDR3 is TGTGCCAGCAGCTTTCGGGGACAGGGGGCCGAGAATGAGCAGTTCTTC. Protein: CASSFRGQGAENEQFF.

This CDR3 reads CASSVEGGAGEKLFF. For the CDR3, the DNA is TGTGCCAGCAGCGTAGAAGGTGGCGCGGGGGAAAAACTGTTTTTT. The J gene is TRBJ1-4, the V gene TRBV9; unclear D gene. The CDR3 runs 15 residues. V dropped 0 bases and J dropped 8 bases, with 14 bases sitting between them. The germline V gene has CDR1 SGDLS and CDR2 YYNGEE.